Below are 17 T cell receptor beta chains sequenced from a single sample in a study of cytomegalovirus exposure and HLA in healthy donors. Repertoires were generated with immunoSEQ multiplex PCR, while TCRdb's copy carries only in-frame clones and drops some. The data show about 160,000 clones, nearly 90% seen once. Sequenced input: PBMCs. All receptors come from a man aged 18 to 35 in good health and CMV-seropositive.

V is TRBV11-2 and J is TRBJ1-2, with 7 nucleotides matching TRBD1. The CDR3 is 17 amino acids. The J segment lost 6 bases and the V segment lost 5 bases, leaving 18 bases of the junction unmatched. Germline loops: CDR1 SGHAT, CDR2 FQNNGV. The CDR3 sequence is CASSMTGYPLHPNGYTF. The CDR3 DNA reads as TGTGCCAGCAGCATGACAGGGTACCCTCTTCATCCCAATGGCTACACCTTC.

Notes on this clone: Other nucleotide sequences from this sample produce the same CDR3. This rearrangement joins TRBV27 to TRBJ1-4; D unclear. There are 14 residues in the CDR3. Between the trimmed V and J ends, which lost 3 bases and 1 base, there was a span of 6 bases. Germline lookup yields CDR1 MNHEY and CDR2 SMNVEV (reference sequence). The CDR3 sequence is CASSFSGTNEKLFF. For the CDR3, the DNA is TGTGCCAGCAGTTTTTCAGGAACTAATGAAAAACTGTTTTTT.

The rearrangement uses TRBV6-6 and TRBJ2-1; 7 nucleotides agree with TRBD2. V shed 6 bases, J shed 15 bases, and the junction held 20 bases outside the gene matches. The CDR3 sequence is 15 residues long. CDR1 and CDR2 (germline): MNHNY, SVGAGI (reference sequence). The DNA of the CDR3 is TGTGCCAGCAGCTACCCCCCGGGACTAAAGTCCTTCCGGTTCTTC. It yields the protein CASSYPPGLKSFRFF.

CDR3 amino acids: CASSPPAGTYEQYF. In nucleotides, the CDR3 is TGTGCCAGCTCACCACCGGCGGGAACCTACGAGCAGTACTTC. This chain joins TRBV18 and TRBJ2-7, with D perhaps matching TRBD2 (6 bases). Between the trimmed V and J ends, which lost 0 bases and 2 bases, there was a span of 8 bases. Germline V gene sequence: CDR1 KGHSH, CDR2 LQKENI. The CDR3 spans 14 residues. Full variable domain (remainder filled in from reference TRBV18 and TRBJ2-7): NAGVMQNPRHLVRRRGQEARLRCSPMKGHSHVYWYRQLPEEGLKFMVYLQKENIIDESGMPKERFSAEFPKEGPSILRIQQVVRGDSAAYFCASSPPAGTYEQYFGPGTRLTVT.

A single count supports this clone. The chain is built from TRBV14 and TRBJ2-3; TRBD2 might be the D (6 bases). Trimming took off 4 bases at V and 11 bases at J, with 13 bases between the two ends. Germline loops: CDR1 SGHDN, CDR2 FVKESK. CDR3 length: 12 amino acids. CDR3 DNA sequence: TGTGCCAGCAGCCTAAGGAGGGCCTTGCAGTATTTT. Its translation is CASSLRRALQYF.

The chain carries TRBV5-1 and TRBJ2-1, with a weak D call TRBD1 (6 bases). The CDR3 runs to 12 residues. V lost 4 bases, J lost 6 bases, and 8 bases lay in between. Per germline, CDR1 SGHRS and CDR2 YFSETQ. The CDR3 DNA reads as TGCGCCAGCAGCCAAGGGGGCAATGAGCAGTTCTTC. It translates to CASSQGGNEQFF.

The chain has TRBV2 and TRBJ1-1; 8 bases map to TRBD1. The CDR3 contains 14 residues. J gave up 2 bases and V 6 bases, and 5 bases lay outside the gene matches. Germline CDR1 SNHLY, CDR2 FYNNEI. In DNA, the CDR3 is TGTGCCAGCAGGCAGGGGGCGATAAACACTGAAGCTTTCTTT. It yields the protein CASRQGAINTEAFF.

The chain has TRBV5-1 and TRBJ1-1; D remains ambiguous. Germline assignment: CDR1 SGHRS and CDR2 YFSETQ. V lost 2 bases and J 0 bases, leaving 5 bases between the germline ends. The CDR3 loop spans 13 amino acids. The DNA for the CDR3 is TGCGCCAGCAGCTTATCAATGAACACTGAAGCTTTCTTT. Protein product: CASSLSMNTEAFF.

The chain employs TRBV7-2 and TRBJ2-2; D is ambiguous. V was clipped by 0 bases and J by 5 bases, with 10 bases between them. The CDR3 consists of 15 residues. Germline-derived CDR1 and CDR2 are SGHTA and FQGNSA. The CDR3 DNA follows: TGTGCCAGCAGCTTAGCTGTAGTCGGGACCGGGGAGCTGTTTTTT. Translated, it gives CASSLAVVGTGELFF.

The chain recombines TRBV28 with TRBJ2-7; the D is unclear. The V end was cut by 11 bases, the J end by 0 bases, with 14 bases between. The CDR3 spans 13 residues. CDR1 and CDR2 from the germline V gene are MDHEN and SYDVKM. The CDR3 DNA reads as TGTGCCTCTGCCGCGACTTACTCCTACGAGCAGTACTTC. Protein sequence: CASAATYSYEQYF. Full variable domain (outside the CDR3, taken from reference TRBV28 and TRBJ2-7): DVKVTQSSRYLVKRTGEKVFLECVQDMDHENMFWYRQDPGLGLRLIYFSYDVKMKEKGDIPEGYSVSREKKERFSLILESASTNQTSMYLCASAATYSYEQYFGPGTRLTVT.

In its sample, this clone was seen once. The V call is TRBV5-4, the J call TRBJ2-7; 8 bases align to TRBD2. CDR1 is SGHNT and CDR2 is YYREEE in the germline V gene (reference sequence). The CDR3 runs 16 residues. V was pared by 0 bases and J by 0 bases, with 5 bases of the junction left unmatched. The DNA for the CDR3 is TGTGCCAGCAGCTTGGGGCCAGCGGGAGACTCCTACGAGCAGTACTTC. This gives the protein CASSLGPAGDSYEQYF.

The gene calls are TRBV25-1 and TRBJ2-7; 11 nucleotides match TRBD2. Germline assignment: CDR1 MGHDK and CDR2 SYGVNS. This CDR3 comprises 17 residues. Trimming cost V 3 bases and J 2 bases; bases outside gene matches: 9. CDR3: CASSDIRGTSGTYEQYF. In DNA form, the CDR3 reads TGTGCCAGCAGTGATATTAGGGGGACTAGCGGAACCTACGAGCAGTACTTC.

The chain has TRBV6-1 and TRBJ2-1; 13 nucleotides match TRBD2. V shed 10 bases and J 9 bases; nucleotides not matched to a gene: 12. This CDR3 contains 15 residues. Per the germline V gene, CDR1 is MNHNS and CDR2 is SASEGT. CDR3 region: CATSLLAGGGREQFF. The CDR3, as DNA: TGTGCCACCTCACTACTAGCGGGAGGGGGTCGTGAGCAGTTCTTC.

CDR3 sequence: CAISGGQTSEAFF. The DNA of the CDR3 is TGTGCCATCAGTGGGGGACAGACTTCTGAAGCTTTCTTT. The gene calls are TRBV10-3 and TRBJ1-1; 7 bases align to TRBD1. Germline CDR1 ENHRY, CDR2 SYGVKD. Trimming removed 4 bases from V and 6 bases from J; junction bases left unmatched: 5. The CDR3 has 13 residues.

The chain carries TRBV19 and TRBJ2-3; 8 positions agree with TRBD2. There are 14 residues in the CDR3. J was trimmed by 1 base and V by 7 bases; bases with no gene match: 4. The germline CDR1 and CDR2 sequences are LNHDA and SQIVND (reference sequence). CDR3 DNA sequence: TGTGCCAGTAAGTTGACTAGCGGCACAGATACGCAGTATTTT. It translates to CASKLTSGTDTQYF.

The chain joins TRBV27 to TRBJ2-7, with a tentative D call TRBD2 (5 bases). This CDR3 region has 15 residues. The V and J ends lost 0 bases and 3 bases respectively, with 12 bases between them. The germline gives CDR1 MNHEY, CDR2 SMNVEV (reference sequence). The CDR3 sequence: CASSLSSGLNYEQYF. As DNA, the CDR3 is TGTGCCAGCAGTTTATCCTCCGGACTTAACTACGAGCAGTACTTC.

The V call is TRBV4-1, the J call TRBJ2-1, with D perhaps TRBD1 (5 bases). CDR1 MGHRA and CDR2 YSYEKL come from the germline V gene. V was pared by 7 bases and J by 7 bases, with 20 bases between. The CDR3 totals 15 residues. The DNA for the CDR3 is TGCGCCAGCACCTTCAGGGAAGCCCAGCCTAATGAGCAGTTCTTC. It specifies CASTFREAQPNEQFF.